This T cell receptor beta chain is drawn from a study of PD-1 blockade in classical Hodgkin lymphoma. Study-level background: Patients were administered nivolumab (3 mg/kg intravenously) every 2 weeks.

CDR1 and CDR2 (germline): SGHTA, FQGNSA. Between the trimmed V and J ends, which lost 5 bases and 4 bases, there was a span of 9 bases. The CDR3 has 12 residues. Notes on this clone: Its antigen is not known.

The time point here: cycle 4 day 1 (C4D1), after less than 7 weeks of nivolumab. Relapse after autologous stem cell transplantation occurred in every patient, and brentuximab vedotin exposure varied. Purification of CD4+ T cells from thawed PBMCs was achieved by magnetic negative selection. Best overall response was complete response, partial response or progressive disease in these relapsed/refractory classical Hodgkin lymphoma patients. The data were produced by immunoSEQ multiplex PCR, yet TCRdb's version contains in-frame clones alone and is incomplete. The table includes about 17,000 clones, roughly 79% detected once. Notes on the study in general: Patients who initiated nivolumab within 1 year of ASCT were excluded.

The clonotype comes from a human donor with classical Hodgkin lymphoma. The V and J genes are TRBV7-2 and TRBJ2-7; D not resolved. This specimen consisted of CD4+ T cells from blood, obtained before the fourth cycle of nivolumab. The CDR3 nucleotides read TGTGCCAGCAGCCCTCAACAGTACGAGCAGTACTTC. Translated: CASSPQQYEQYF.